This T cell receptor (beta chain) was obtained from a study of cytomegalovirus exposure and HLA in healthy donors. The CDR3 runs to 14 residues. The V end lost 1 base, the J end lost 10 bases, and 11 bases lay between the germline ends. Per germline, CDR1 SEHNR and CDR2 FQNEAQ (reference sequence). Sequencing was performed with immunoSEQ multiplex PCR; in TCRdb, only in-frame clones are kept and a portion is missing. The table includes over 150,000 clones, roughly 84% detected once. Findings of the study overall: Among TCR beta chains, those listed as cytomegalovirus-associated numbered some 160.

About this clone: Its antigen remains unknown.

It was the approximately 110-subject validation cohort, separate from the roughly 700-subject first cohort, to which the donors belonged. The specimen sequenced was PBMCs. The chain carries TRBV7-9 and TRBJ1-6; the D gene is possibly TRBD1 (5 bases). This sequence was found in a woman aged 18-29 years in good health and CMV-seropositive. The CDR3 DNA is TGTGCCAGCAGCTTAGGTGCAGGGTCCTCACCCCTCCACTTT. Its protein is CASSLGAGSSPLHF.